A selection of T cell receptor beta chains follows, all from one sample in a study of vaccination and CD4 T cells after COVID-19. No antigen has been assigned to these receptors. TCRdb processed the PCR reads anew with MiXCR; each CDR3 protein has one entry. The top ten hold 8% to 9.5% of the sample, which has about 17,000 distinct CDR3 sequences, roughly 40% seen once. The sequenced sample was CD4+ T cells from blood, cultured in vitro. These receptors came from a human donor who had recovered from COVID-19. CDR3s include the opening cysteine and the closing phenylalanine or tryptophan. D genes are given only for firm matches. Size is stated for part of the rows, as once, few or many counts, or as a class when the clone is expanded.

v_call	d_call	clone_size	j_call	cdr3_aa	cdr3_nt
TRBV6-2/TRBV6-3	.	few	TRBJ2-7	CASSWAPLPEQYF	TGTGCCAGCAGTTGGGCACCTTTACCCGAGCAGTACTTC
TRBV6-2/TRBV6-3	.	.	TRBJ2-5	CASSYLTQETQYF	TGTGCCAGCAGTTACTTAACCCAAGAGACCCAGTACTTC
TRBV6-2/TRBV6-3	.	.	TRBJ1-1	CASRRDTFLTEAFF	TGTGCCAGCAGACGGGACACTTTTCTGACTGAAGCTTTCTTT
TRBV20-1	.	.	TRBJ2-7	CSVGSPTYEQYF	TGCAGTGTCGGGAGTCCGACCTACGAGCAGTACTTC
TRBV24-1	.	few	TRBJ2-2	CATSEDSTGELFF	TGTGCCACCAGTGAGGACAGCACCGGGGAGCTGTTTTTT
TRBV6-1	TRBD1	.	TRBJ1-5	CASRGGTVNQPQHF	TGTGCCAGCAGAGGAGGGACAGTCAATCAGCCCCAGCATTTT
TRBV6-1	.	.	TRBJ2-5	CASSEGSGRETQYF	TGTGCCAGCAGTGAGGGTTCAGGGAGAGAGACCCAGTACTTC
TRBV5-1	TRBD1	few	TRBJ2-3	CASSRGQGLVGTDTQYF	TGCGCCAGCAGCCGCGGACAGGGATTGGTGGGCACAGATACGCAGTATTTT
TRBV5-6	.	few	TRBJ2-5	CASSLGAQPETQYF	TGTGCCAGCAGCTTGGGGGCCCAACCGGAGACCCAGTACTTC
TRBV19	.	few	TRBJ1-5	CASSISDGRGNQPQHF	TGTGCCAGTAGTATATCGGATGGGAGAGGCAATCAGCCCCAGCATTTT
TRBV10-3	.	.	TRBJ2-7	CAIRSPGSEQYF	TGTGCCATCAGATCCCCGGGGTCCGAGCAGTACTTC
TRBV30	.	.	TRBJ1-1	CAWSRQKNTEAFF	TGTGCCTGGAGTCGACAGAAGAACACTGAAGCTTTCTTT
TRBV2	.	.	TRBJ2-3	CASSARGGGGLDTQYF	TGTGCCAGCAGTGCTAGGGGAGGGGGGGGCCTCGATACGCAGTATTTT
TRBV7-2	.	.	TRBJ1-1	CASLQRRNTEAFF	TGTGCCAGCCTGCAGCGCCGGAACACTGAAGCTTTCTTT
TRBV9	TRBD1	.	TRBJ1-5	CASSVSPDRESNQPQHF	TGTGCCAGCAGCGTGAGCCCAGACAGGGAAAGCAATCAGCCCCAGCATTTT
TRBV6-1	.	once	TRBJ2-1	CASSEYGGTSYNEQFF	TGTGCCAGCAGTGAATATGGAGGTACCTCCTACAATGAGCAGTTCTTC
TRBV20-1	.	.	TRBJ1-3	CSAGSISGNTIYF	TGCAGTGCTGGGTCCATCTCTGGAAACACCATATATTTT
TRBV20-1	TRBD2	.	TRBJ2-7	CSAASSASGTYEQYF	TGCAGTGCCGCTAGCTCGGCTAGCGGGACCTACGAGCAGTACTTC
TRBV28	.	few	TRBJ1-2	CATYPYVGGYTF	TGTGCCACGTATCCCTATGTGGGTGGCTACACCTTC
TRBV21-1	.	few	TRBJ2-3	CASRNLDTQYF	TGTGCCAGCAGGAACCTAGATACGCAGTATTTT
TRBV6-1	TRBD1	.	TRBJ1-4	CAMGQGGDNEKLFF	TGTGCCATGGGACAGGGAGGGGATAATGAAAAACTGTTTTTT
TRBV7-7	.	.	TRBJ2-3	CASSELGRGTDTQYF	TGTGCCAGCAGCGAACTAGGTCGCGGCACAGATACGCAGTATTTT
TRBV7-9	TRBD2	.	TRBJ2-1	CASSLRLADNEQFF	TGTGCCAGCAGCCTCCGACTAGCGGACAATGAGCAGTTCTTC
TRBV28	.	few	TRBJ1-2	CASSLYITGGSMYGYTF	TGTGCCAGCAGTTTATACATTACGGGAGGGAGCATGTATGGCTACACCTTC
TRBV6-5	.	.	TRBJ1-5	CASSYSRARRPQHF	TGTGCCAGCAGTTACTCCCGGGCCCGCCGGCCCCAGCATTTT
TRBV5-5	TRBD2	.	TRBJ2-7	CASSLAQAGAFYEQYF	TGTGCCAGCAGCTTGGCCCAAGCGGGAGCGTTCTACGAGCAGTACTTC
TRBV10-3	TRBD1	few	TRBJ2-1	CACRGLGNEQFF	TGTGCCTGCAGGGGGCTCGGGAATGAGCAGTTCTTC
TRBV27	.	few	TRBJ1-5	CASSTRGSPQHF	TGTGCCAGCAGTACCCGGGGTTCTCCCCAGCATTTT
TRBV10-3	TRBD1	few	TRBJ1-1	CASRTGLNTEAFF	TGTGCCTCACGGACAGGGTTGAACACTGAAGCTTTCTTT
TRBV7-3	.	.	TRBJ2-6	CASSFRDNFSGANVLTF	TGTGCCAGCAGCTTCCGGGACAACTTTTCCGGGGCCAACGTCCTGACTTTC
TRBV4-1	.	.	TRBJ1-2	CASSTTARSDYGYTF	TGCGCCAGCAGCACCACAGCGAGAAGCGACTATGGCTACACCTTC
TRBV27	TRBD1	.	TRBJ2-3	CASSRQGPTDTQYF	TGTGCCAGCAGCCGACAGGGACCCACAGATACGCAGTATTTT
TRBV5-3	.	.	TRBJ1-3	CASPLPVCSGNTIYF	TGTGCCAGCCCCCTTCCCGTCTGCTCTGGAAACACCATATATTTT
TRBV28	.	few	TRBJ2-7	CASTIGGAGRDEQYF	TGTGCCAGCACCATCGGCGGGGCAGGGAGAGATGAGCAGTACTTC
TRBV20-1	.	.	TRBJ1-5	CSAKGTGNQPQHF	TGCAGTGCCAAGGGGACGGGAAATCAGCCCCAGCATTTT
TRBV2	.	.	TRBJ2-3	CASRVVGTDTQYF	TGTGCCAGCAGGGTTGTTGGCACAGATACGCAGTATTTT
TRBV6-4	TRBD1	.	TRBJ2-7	CASRPDRASYEQYF	TGTGCCAGCAGGCCGGACAGGGCGAGCTACGAGCAGTACTTC
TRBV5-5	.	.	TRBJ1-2	CASSRSDSLYGYTF	TGTGCCAGCAGCCGATCGGACAGCCTCTATGGCTACACCTTC
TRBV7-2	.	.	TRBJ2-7	CASSLQTGVNEQYF	TGTGCCAGCAGCTTACAAACGGGAGTTAATGAGCAGTACTTC
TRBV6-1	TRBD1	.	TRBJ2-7	CASSRGQEIYEQYF	TGTGCCAGCAGTAGGGGACAGGAGATATACGAGCAGTACTTC
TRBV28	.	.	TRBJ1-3	CATLDGQVGNTIYF	TGTGCCACACTGGACGGTCAAGTTGGAAACACCATATATTTT
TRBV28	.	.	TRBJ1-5	CASTPSGWAQHF	TGTGCCAGCACCCCATCGGGGTGGGCCCAGCATTTT
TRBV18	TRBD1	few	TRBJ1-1	CASEGTGSNTEAFF	TGTGCCAGCGAGGGGACAGGGTCTAACACTGAAGCTTTCTTT
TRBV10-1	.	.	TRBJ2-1	CASSESTGPSSYNEQFF	TGCGCCAGCAGTGAGTCGACGGGCCCGAGCTCCTACAATGAGCAGTTCTTC